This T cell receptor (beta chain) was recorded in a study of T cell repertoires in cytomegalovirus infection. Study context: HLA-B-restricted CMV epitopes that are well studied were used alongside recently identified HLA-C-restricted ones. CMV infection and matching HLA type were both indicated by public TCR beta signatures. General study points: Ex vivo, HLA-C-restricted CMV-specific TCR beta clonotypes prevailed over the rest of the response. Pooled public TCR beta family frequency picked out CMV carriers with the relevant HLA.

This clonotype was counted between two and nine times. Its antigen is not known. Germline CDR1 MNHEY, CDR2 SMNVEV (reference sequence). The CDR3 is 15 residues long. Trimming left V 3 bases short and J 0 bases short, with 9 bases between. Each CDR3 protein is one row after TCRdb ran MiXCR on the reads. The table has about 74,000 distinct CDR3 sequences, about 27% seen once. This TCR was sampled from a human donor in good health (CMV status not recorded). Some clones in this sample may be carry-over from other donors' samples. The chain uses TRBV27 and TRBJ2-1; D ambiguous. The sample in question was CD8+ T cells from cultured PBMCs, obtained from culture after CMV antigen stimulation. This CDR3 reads CASSFGQASYNEQFF. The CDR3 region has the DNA TGTGCCAGCAGTTTCGGTCAGGCCTCCTACAATGAGCAGTTCTTC.